The 6 T cell receptor beta chains below all came from one sample that was sequenced in a study of human T cells and chemical hapten exposure. TCRdb reanalysed the RACE reads using MiXCR and keeps one entry per CDR3 protein. This sample has under 50,000 distinct CDR3 sequences, with approximately 4% found just once. As for time point: healthy volunteer bleed at 6 weeks. Before extraction, the whole blood was not fractionated, and total RNA was taken from it. Source material: whole blood. The receptors come from a human donor in good health. Some clones in this sample may be carry-over from other donors' samples.

This clonotype was detected many times. V usage is TRBV29-1 and J usage is TRBJ2-5; 8 nucleotides line up with TRBD2. CDR1 is SQVTM, CDR2 ANQGSEA, per germline. Trimming removed 6 bases from V and 5 bases from J; junction bases left unmatched: 11. The CDR3 totals 14 residues. The CDR3 region is CSVTSAGGKETQYF. CDR3 sequence (DNA): TGCAGCGTAACCTCGGCGGGAGGCAAGGAGACCCAGTACTTC.

This clonotype was counted ten times or more. This chain links TRBV29-1 with TRBJ2-3, with D possibly being TRBD2 (5 bases). V gave up 5 bases and J gave up 4 bases, with 10 bases separating them. From germline, CDR1 is SQVTM and CDR2 ANQGSEA. The CDR3 has 12 amino acids. In DNA, the CDR3 is TGCAGCGTTTCGAGGGTAGCAGATACGCAGTATTTT. Its protein is CSVSRVADTQYF.

The rearrangement links TRBV5-1 to TRBJ1-2, with D uncertain. Per germline, CDR1 SGHRS and CDR2 YFSETQ. Between the trimmed V and J ends, which lost 6 bases and 6 bases, there was a span of 15 bases. This CDR3 is built from 13 residues. CDR3: CASTNPTRDGYTF. CDR3 bases: TGCGCCAGCACTAACCCAACGAGAGATGGCTACACCTTC. Filled out from reference TRBV5-1 and TRBJ1-2, the complete variable domain reads KAGVTQTPRYLIKTRGQQVTLSCSPISGHRSVSWYQQTPGQGLQFLFEYFSETQRNKGNFPGRFSGRQFSNSRSEMNVSTLELGDSALYLCASTNPTRDGYTFGSGTRLTVV.

This clonotype occurred a few times. The chain has TRBV9 and TRBJ2-1; weak D call: TRBD1 (5 bases). Trimming cost V 4 bases and J 5 bases, with 16 bases left between them. This CDR3 has 15 residues. The germline V gene has CDR1 SGDLS and CDR2 YYNGEE. CDR3 in amino acids: CASSPRIGVNNEQFF. CDR3 bases: TGTGCCAGCAGCCCCCGTATAGGGGTTAACAATGAGCAGTTCTTC.

This clonotype was found many times. The V gene is TRBV5-4, the J gene TRBJ2-6; D not resolved. The CDR3 runs to 14 residues. From germline, CDR1 is SGHNT and CDR2 YYREEE (reference sequence). Trimming took 0 bases from V and 0 from J, leaving 1 base between them. CDR3 sequence reads: CASSLDSGANVLTF. CDR3 sequence (DNA): TGTGCCAGCAGCTTGGACTCTGGGGCCAACGTCCTGACTTTC.

This clonotype was picked up many times. The chain uses TRBV7-2 and TRBJ2-1, with unresolved D. V was shortened by 1 base and J by 9 bases, with 4 bases between the two germline ends. Looked up from germline, CDR1 is SGHTA and CDR2 is FQGNSA. CDR3 length: 11 residues. The CDR3 here is CASSLDVEQFF. For the CDR3, the DNA is TGTGCCAGCAGCTTAGACGTTGAGCAGTTCTTC. The entire variable domain, with the rest obtained from reference TRBV7-2 and TRBJ2-1, is as follows: GAGVSQSPSNKVTEKGKDVELRCDPISGHTALYWYRQSLGQGLEFLIYFQGNSAPDKSGLPSDRFSAERTGGSVSTLTIQRTQQEDSAVYLCASSLDVEQFFGPGTRLTVL.